This T cell receptor beta chain appears in the sequencing data of a study of CD8 T cells in ankylosing spondylitis. General study points: Seemingly distinctive of ankylosing spondylitis blood was a TCR beta motif formed by eight highly homologous variants. The authors reported significant enrichment of disease-linked clones in matched ankylosing spondylitis synovial fluid. Relatively scarce in peripheral blood, disease-linked clones were CD8+.

TCRdb reprocessed the 5' RACE reads with MiXCR, giving one entry per CDR3 protein. The table records approximately 210,000 distinct CDR3 sequences, around 13% of them present only once. Details on this clonotype: Its matching antigen is unknown.

CDR3 length: 14 amino acids. Trimming stripped 3 bases from V and 3 bases from J, with 11 bases between. Sample: blood, either unsorted or a sorted T cell fraction (not recorded which). The sequence was collected from a male donor with ankylosing spondylitis or in good health (not recorded which). V and J are TRBV12-3 or TRBV12-4 and TRBJ2-5; no firm D call. CDR3 amino acids: CASSFEGMEETQYF. The CDR3 nucleotides are TGTGCCAGCAGTTTTGAAGGGATGGAAGAGACCCAGTACTTC.